This T cell receptor (beta chain) was observed in a study of T cells in Graves' hyperthyroidism and ophthalmopathy. The CDR3 covers 15 residues. Germline lookup yields CDR1 LGHNT and CDR2 FRNRAP. V shed 1 base and J 5 bases; nucleotides not matched to a gene: 7. TCR beta CDR3 sequences were amplified from RNA transcripts. The study used the HTBI primer set for a first-round RT-PCR of the TCR CDR3. TCRdb used MiXCR to reprocess the multiplex PCR reads, holding one entry per CDR3 protein. This sample has under 450,000 distinct CDR3 sequences, with 15% to 18% found just once. This rearrangement joins TRBV12-5 to TRBJ2-5; 7 bases align to TRBD1. This sequence originates from a woman aged 18-29 years with Graves' hyperthyroidism. The sequencing input was blood. The CDR3: CASGLGQGVGETQYF. The CDR3 region has the DNA TGTGCTAGTGGTTTGGGTCAGGGGGTGGGGGAGACCCAGTACTTC. The full variable domain, its missing parts supplied by reference TRBV12-5 and TRBJ2-5, is DARVTQTPRHKVTEMGQEVTMRCQPILGHNTVFWYRQTMMQGLELLAYFRNRAPLDDSGMPKDRFSAEMPDATLATLKIQPSEPRDSAVYFCASGLGQGVGETQYFGPGTRLLVL.